The 18 T cell receptor beta chains presented below share a single source sample, sequenced in a study of CXCR3-negative and CXCR3-positive naive CD8 T cells. Findings of the study overall: Comparison of naive cells showed more hydrophobic TRB CDR3s in CXCR3-positive than in CXCR3-negative naive cells.

Preparation of TRB cDNA libraries relied on 5' RACE carrying UMI labels. TCRdb processed the 5' RACE reads again and assigns one entry to each CDR3 protein, with no DNA. Recorded for this sample: about 150,000 distinct CDR3 sequences. Their cognate antigens are unknown. Sequencing input: naive CXCR3+ CD8+ T cells from blood. Subset meaning: CD45RO-CCR7+CD27+CD95- naive CD8+ T cells expressing CXCR3 (TNR3+). These receptors all stem from a human donor in good health. Some clones in this sample may be carry-over from other donors' samples.

The gene calls are TRBV29-1 and TRBJ2-7; the TCRdb D gene call, TRBD2, has no DNA to confirm it. Looked up from germline, CDR1 is SQVTM and CDR2 is ANQGSEA. This CDR3 comprises 13 residues. The CDR3: CSVRTSDSYEQYF.

The chain has TRBV2 and TRBJ2-2; TCRdb proposes TRBD1, but this gene call is untestable without DNA. CDR1 and CDR2 from the germline V gene are SNHLY and FYNNEI. CDR3 length equals 12 residues. CDR3 residues: CASLGGTGELFF.

V usage is TRBV28 and J usage is TRBJ2-1; TCRdb returns TRBD2, unconfirmable since there is no DNA. Germline loops: CDR1 MDHEN, CDR2 SYDVKM. The CDR3 consists of 15 residues. This chain's CDR3 is CASRLTSPNENEQFF.

V and J are TRBV19 and TRBJ1-1; TCRdb names TRBD1, which stays unverified in the absence of DNA. The germline gives CDR1 LNHDA, CDR2 SQIVND (reference sequence). This CDR3 is 17 amino acids long. CDR3 in amino acids: CASSIGTAIFMNTEAFF.

This chain joins TRBV4-1 and TRBJ1-1; TCRdb proposes TRBD1, but this gene call is untestable without DNA. The germline gives CDR1 MGHRA, CDR2 YSYEKL. The CDR3 covers 15 residues. The CDR3 sequence is CASSLGPGGRTEAFF.

This sequence joins TRBV4-3 and TRBJ1-2; TCRdb outputs TRBD1, but without DNA this stays unchecked. The CDR3 has 15 amino acids. Germline CDR1 and CDR2: LGHNA and YSLEER. CDR3 loop: CASSQGVNPLYGYTF.

The chain carries TRBV19 and TRBJ1-1; TCRdb gives TRBD1 as the D gene, but with no DNA this cannot be confirmed. The CDR3 covers 16 residues. CDR1 and CDR2 (germline): LNHDA, SQIVND (reference sequence). The CDR3 loop is CASSDDRALMNTEAFF.

The genes are TRBV29-1 and TRBJ2-2; the D gene TCRdb calls, TRBD1, cannot be checked with no DNA. Germline CDR1 reads SQVTM; CDR2 reads ANQGSEA. The CDR3 has 15 amino acids. The CDR3 spells CSVEAGHSNTGELFF.

V and J are TRBV20-1 and TRBJ2-1; the TRBD2 assignment by TCRdb is unverifiable without DNA. CDR3 length: 15 residues. The germline V gene has CDR1 DFQATT and CDR2 SNEGSKA (reference sequence). CDR3 sequence: CSAAPTSGTNNEQFF.

The chain has TRBV7-9 and TRBJ2-5. The CDR3 is made up of 16 amino acids. The V gene's germline CDR1 is SEHNR and CDR2 FQNEAQ (reference sequence). The CDR3 sequence: CASSPAVSRMRETQYF.

The chain recombines TRBV20-1 with TRBJ2-3; TCRdb's D gene call, TRBD1, goes unchecked for lack of DNA. The CDR3 consists of 14 residues. Germline lookup yields CDR1 DFQATT and CDR2 SNEGSKA (reference sequence). CDR3 amino acids: CSARAGQDTDTQYF.

The rearrangement links TRBV15 to TRBJ2-1; the D call of TRBD1 rests on TCRdb alone, since no DNA is present to check it. There are 15 residues in the CDR3. Germline V gene sequence: CDR1 LNHNV, CDR2 YYDKDF (reference sequence). The CDR3 loop is CATRSGARSDNEQFF.

The rearrangement links TRBV12-3 or TRBV12-4 to TRBJ2-6; TCRdb outputs TRBD2, but without DNA this stays unchecked. This CDR3 comprises 18 residues. CDR3 region: CASSLGAGGPVGANVLTF.

This chain connects TRBV27 to TRBJ2-1; with no DNA, the TCRdb D assignment of TRBD2 cannot be verified. This CDR3 is built from 15 residues. Germline CDR1 is MNHEY and CDR2 is SMNVEV (reference sequence). CDR3 amino acids: CASSLSGGALYEQYF.

The CDR3 here is CASSFKVDEQYF. The chain combines TRBV12-3 or TRBV12-4 with TRBJ2-7. The CDR3 is made up of 12 amino acids.

This sequence joins TRBV27 and TRBJ2-7. Germline V gene lookup returns CDR1 MNHEY and CDR2 SMNVEV (reference sequence). CDR3 size: 13 residues. CDR3 sequence: CASSLSYSYEQYF.

J is TRBJ2-1 and V is TRBV21-1; absent DNA, TCRdb's TRBD1 call cannot be checked. TRBV21-1 is listed as a pseudogene. This CDR3 contains 16 residues. The CDR3 here is CASSLRDLGDYNEQFF.

The J gene is TRBJ2-7, the V gene TRBV7-9; TCRdb gives TRBD1 as the D gene, but with no DNA this cannot be confirmed. Germline V lookup: CDR1 SEHNR, CDR2 FQNEAQ (reference sequence). The CDR3 totals 13 residues. CDR3 sequence: CASSGTGMEEQYF. Based on the CDR3 plus reference TRBV7-9 and TRBJ2-7, the full variable domain is DTGVSQNPRHKITKRGQNVTFRCDPISEHNRLYWYRQTLGQGPEFLTYFQNEAQLEKSRLLSDRFSAERPKGSFSTLEIQRTEQGDSAMYLCASSGTGMEEQYFGPGTRLTVT.